The 10 T cell receptor beta chains given below trace back to one sample, sequenced in a study of blood T cell repertoires in COVID-19. Data came from immunoSEQ multiplex PCR; TCRdb stores just in-frame clones and leaves some out. The table includes about 230,000 clones, more than 80% detected once. The sequencing sample was made of peripheral blood. The receptor set was obtained from a woman under 40 with COVID-19, enrolled during active disease.

The chain recombines TRBV30 with TRBJ1-6; TRBD1 matches at 8 bases. The CDR3 totals 15 residues. Germline V gene data show CDR1 as GTSNPN and CDR2 as SVGIG (reference sequence). Unmatched junction bases numbered 11, after V lost 3 bases and J lost 10 bases. CDR3 region: CAWSVTGQGESPLHF. The CDR3 region has the DNA TGTGCCTGGAGCGTAACAGGACAGGGAGAATCACCCCTCCACTTT.

This clone was detected only a few times. This chain joins TRBV5-6 and TRBJ1-1; D gene ambiguous. V was shortened by 4 bases and J by 1 base, with 8 bases between the two germline ends. From germline, CDR1 is SGHDT and CDR2 YYEEEE. The CDR3 spans 13 residues. This CDR3 reads CASSPSPNTEAFF. The CDR3 DNA follows: TGTGCCAGCAGCCCGAGCCCGAACACTGAAGCTTTCTTT.

The chain carries TRBV6-5 and TRBJ2-2; D may be TRBD2 (5 bases). This CDR3 is 13 amino acids long. The V end was cut by 7 bases, the J end by 5 bases, with 11 bases between. The germline V gene has CDR1 MNHEY and CDR2 SVGAGI. CDR3 in amino acids: CASKVRGTGELFF. In nucleotides, the CDR3 is TGTGCCAGCAAGGTCCGGGGAACCGGGGAGCTGTTTTTT.

This sequence joins TRBV3-1 (or the pseudogene TRBV3-2) and TRBJ2-3; the D gene is possibly TRBD2 (5 bases). The V and J ends lost 4 bases and 2 bases respectively, with 13 bases between them. CDR1 and CDR2 (germline): LGHDT, YNNKEL (reference sequence). The CDR3 is 15 residues long. In DNA, the CDR3 is TGTGCCAGCAGCCCAGAAGGACTCCTCACAGATACGCAGTATTTT. Amino acids: CASSPEGLLTDTQYF.

The chain employs TRBV11-1 and TRBJ2-7; 7 nucleotides align to TRBD1. The V gene end was trimmed by 1 base and the J gene end by 0 bases; junction bases not matched to a gene: 0. This CDR3 contains 14 residues. In germline, CDR1 is SGHAT, CDR2 FQDESV (reference sequence). The CDR3 nucleotides are TGTGCCAGCAGCTTAGGGGACAGCTCCTACGAGCAGTACTTC. It encodes CASSLGDSSYEQYF.

This clone was counted a single time. J is TRBJ2-2 and V is TRBV4-2; 7 bases map to TRBD2. CDR1 LGHNA and CDR2 YNFKEQ come from the germline V gene. Unmatched junction bases numbered 9, after V lost 4 bases and J lost 7 bases. This CDR3 has 15 amino acids. CDR3 residues: CASSRAGLVGGELFF. For the CDR3, the DNA is TGTGCCAGCAGCCGGGCCGGACTAGTAGGCGGGGAGCTGTTTTTT.

This chain uses TRBV7-9 with TRBJ2-3; 11 bases agree with TRBD2. From germline, CDR1 is SEHNR and CDR2 FQNEAQ (reference sequence). This CDR3 region has 16 residues. With V trimmed by 5 bases and J by 6 bases, 10 bases remained unmatched. The CDR3 protein is CASSPKILAGADTQYF. Here the CDR3 DNA reads TGTGCCAGCAGCCCGAAAATACTAGCGGGAGCCGATACGCAGTATTTT.

The chain uses TRBV27 and TRBJ2-5; TRBD1 matches at 7 bases. Germline V lookup: CDR1 MNHEY, CDR2 SMNVEV (reference sequence). The CDR3 sequence is 15 residues long. Trimming at V came to 1 base and at J to 1 base, leaving 3 bases not matched to a gene. CDR3 amino acids: CASSLFYRGQETQYF. CDR3 nucleotide sequence: TGTGCCAGCAGTTTATTTTACAGGGGCCAAGAGACCCAGTACTTC.

The rearrangement uses TRBV13 and TRBJ2-3; 10 bases are shared with TRBD2. CDR3 length: 17 amino acids. The V and J ends lost 1 base and 3 bases, in that order; junction bases with no gene match: 7. The V gene's germline CDR1 is PRHDT and CDR2 FYEKMQ (reference sequence). CDR3 DNA: TGTGCCAGCAGCTTAGAAGCGGGAGGGTATTGGACAGATACGCAGTATTTT. Its translation is CASSLEAGGYWTDTQYF.

The chain uses TRBV29-1 and TRBJ1-1, with TRBD1 matching 7 bases. Germline-derived CDR1 and CDR2 are SQVTM and ANQGSEA. Trimming cost V 5 bases and J 11 bases; bases outside gene matches: 11. The CDR3 runs 12 residues. This CDR3 is CSVTDRALSAFF. CDR3 DNA sequence: TGCAGCGTTACTGACAGGGCTCTCTCCGCTTTCTTT.